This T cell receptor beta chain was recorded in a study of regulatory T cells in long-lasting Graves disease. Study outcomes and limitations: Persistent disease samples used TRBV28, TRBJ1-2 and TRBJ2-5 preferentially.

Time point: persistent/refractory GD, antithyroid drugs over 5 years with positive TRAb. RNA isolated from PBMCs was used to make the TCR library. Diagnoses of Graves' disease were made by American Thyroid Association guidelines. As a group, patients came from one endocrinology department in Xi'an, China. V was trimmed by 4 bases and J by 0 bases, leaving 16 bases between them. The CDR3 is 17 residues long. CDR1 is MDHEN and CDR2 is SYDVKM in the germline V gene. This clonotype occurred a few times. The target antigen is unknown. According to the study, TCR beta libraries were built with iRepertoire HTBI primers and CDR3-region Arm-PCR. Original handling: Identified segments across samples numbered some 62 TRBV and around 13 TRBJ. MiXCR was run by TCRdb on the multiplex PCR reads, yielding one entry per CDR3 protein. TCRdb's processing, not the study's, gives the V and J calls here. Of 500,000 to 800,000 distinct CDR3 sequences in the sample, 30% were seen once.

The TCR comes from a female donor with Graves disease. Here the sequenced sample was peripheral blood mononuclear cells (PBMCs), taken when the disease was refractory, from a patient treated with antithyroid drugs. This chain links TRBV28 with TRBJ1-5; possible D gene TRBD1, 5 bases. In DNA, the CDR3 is TGTGCCAGCAGTTCACCGGGACCCCCCTATAGCAATCAGCCCCAGCATTTT. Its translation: CASSSPGPPYSNQPQHF.